Sequencing of this TCR beta chain was carried out in a study of T cell changes during pregnancy in multiple sclerosis (dated by TCRdb to the late 2010s). For the wider study: The study looked at changes in the T cell repertoire across pregnancy in women with multiple sclerosis.

Trimmed from V: 5 bases; trimmed from J: 5 bases; junction bases lacking a gene match: 9. CDR1 and CDR2 were assigned from the germline V gene as SNHLY and FYNNEI. Counted from cysteine to phenylalanine, this CDR3 has 15 amino acids. The retained sequence is limited to the CDR3, 45 bases, with the frame set at the first base. Library preparation employed the immunoSEQ multiplex PCR assay. Not all clones reach the TCRdb copy of this immuneACCESS table, which keeps in-frame sequences only. Checked studies attribute under half of the gap to unresolved V genes and leave the rest unexplained. The sample table shows about 47,000 clones, and 92% are seen once. The top ten hold more than 0.85% of the sample. Concerning this clone itself: Its binding antigen is unknown. There are no base qualities to consult, and no much larger clone falls within one base.

This specimen consisted of peripheral blood, obtained after pregnancy. The sequence is built from TRBV2 and TRBJ1-5; 7 bases in between match TRBD1. The source is a female donor with multiple sclerosis, enrolled in a pregnancy study. This receptor has the CDR3 CASSNPTGRYQPQHF. The DNA sequence is as follows: TGTGCCAGCAGTAACCCGACAGGGCGTTATCAGCCCCAGCATTTT.